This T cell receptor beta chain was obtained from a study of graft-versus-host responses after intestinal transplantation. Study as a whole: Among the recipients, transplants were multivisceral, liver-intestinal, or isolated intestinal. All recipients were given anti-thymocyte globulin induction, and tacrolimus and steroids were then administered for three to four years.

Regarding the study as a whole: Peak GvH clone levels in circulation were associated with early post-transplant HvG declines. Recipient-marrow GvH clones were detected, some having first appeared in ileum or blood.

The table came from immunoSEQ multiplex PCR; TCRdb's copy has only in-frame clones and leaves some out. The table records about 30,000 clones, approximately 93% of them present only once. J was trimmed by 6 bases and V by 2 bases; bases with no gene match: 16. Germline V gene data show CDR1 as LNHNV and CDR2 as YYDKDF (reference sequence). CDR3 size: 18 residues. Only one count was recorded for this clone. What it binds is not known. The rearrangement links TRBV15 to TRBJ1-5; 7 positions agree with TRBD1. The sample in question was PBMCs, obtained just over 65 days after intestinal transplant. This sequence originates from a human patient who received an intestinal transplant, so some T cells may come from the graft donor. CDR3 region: CATSRWPLSTGRSQPQHF. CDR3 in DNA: TGTGCCACCAGCAGATGGCCCCTTTCGACAGGGAGGAGTCAGCCCCAGCATTTT.